This T cell receptor beta chain was captured in a study of identical twins. With V trimmed by 4 bases and J by 3 bases, 7 bases remained unmatched. Germline V CDR1 and CDR2: SGHRS, YFSETQ. This CDR3 is built from 14 residues. Each CDR3 protein is one row after TCRdb ran MiXCR on the 5' RACE reads. The sample comprises roughly 540,000 distinct CDR3 sequences, around 20% of which are singletons, and approximately 0.95% rests with the top ten. This clonotype was counted a few times. These same records also appear under a second study, on T cells expressing NK-cell markers.

Sequencing was performed on CD4+ T cells sorted from blood. This receptor was obtained from a woman under 30 in good health. The chain recombines TRBV5-1 with TRBJ2-7, with 7 bases lining up with TRBD1. The DNA for the CDR3 is TGCGCCAGCAGCCCTAGGGCAGGGGGCTACGAGCAGTACTTC. It specifies CASSPRAGGYEQYF.